This is a list of T cell receptor beta chains from one sample in a study of breast tumors, draining lymph nodes, adjacent tissues. Each CDR3 protein is one row after TCRdb ran MiXCR on the multiplex PCR reads. The table lists 180,000 or so distinct CDR3 sequences, approximately 33% of them singletons. Sequenced input: axillary lymph node tissue. The receptors originated from a female donor with breast cancer. Some clones in this sample may be carry-over from other donors' samples. Both conserved end residues are part of each CDR3. D genes are given only for firm matches. Clone size, where shown, is once, few, many, or a class for clones that have expanded.

clone_size	cdr3_length	j_call	d_call	v_call	cdr3_nt	cdr3_aa
few	17	TRBJ2-3	TRBD2	TRBV5-8	TGTGCCAGCAGCTTGTTGGGGGAGGGCCTTCGCACAGATACGCAGTATTTT	CASSLLGEGLRTDTQYF
many	17	TRBJ2-5	-	TRBV9	TGTGCCAGCAGCGTAGGTGACTTAGGGGGGAGGGGAGAGACCCAGTACTTC	CASSVGDLGGRGETQYF
-	9	TRBJ1-6	-	TRBV6-5	TGTGCCAGCAGTTCCCCCCTCCACTTT	CASSSPLHF
-	17	TRBJ1-6	-	TRBV20-1	TGCAGTGCTAGGGCGTCTAGCGGGGGGTCCTATAATTCACCCCTCCACTTT	CSARASSGGSYNSPLHF
few	13	TRBJ1-1	TRBD1	TRBV20-1	TGCAGTGCGTCGGGACAGATGAACACTGAAGCTTTCTTT	CSASGQMNTEAFF
many	13	TRBJ2-1	TRBD2	TRBV13	TGTGCCAGCATCGGGGGGGTCAGGGATGAGCAGTTCTTC	CASIGGVRDEQFF
few	19	TRBJ2-7	-	TRBV3-1	TGTGCCAGCAGCCAAGATCGCGGGGGCCTCTTAAGCTGGGGGTACGAGCAGTACTTC	CASSQDRGGLLSWGYEQYF
few	13	TRBJ1-1	-	TRBV9	TGTGCCAGCAGCGTTACAGTGAACACTGAAGCTTTCTTT	CASSVTVNTEAFF
many	16	TRBJ2-3	TRBD1	TRBV4-1	TGCGCCAGCAGCCAAGCTGACAGGGGCCTCACAGATACGCAGTATTTT	CASSQADRGLTDTQYF
once	14	TRBJ2-5	-	TRBV2	TGTGCCAGCAGGGGACCGGGGGCAGAAGAGACCCAGTACTTC	CASRGPGAEETQYF
-	14	TRBJ2-4	TRBD2	TRBV10-2	TGCGCCAGCATGGGGACTAGCGGAAGAAACATTCAGTACTTC	CASMGTSGRNIQYF
-	14	TRBJ2-2	TRBD1	TRBV20-1	TGCGGTGCTAGGGAGGACAGGGGTACCGGGGAGCTGTTTTTT	CGAREDRGTGELFF
many	13	TRBJ2-5	TRBD2	TRBV20-1	TGCAGTGCTTACATGGGGGGGGGAGAGACCCAGTACTTC	CSAYMGGGETQYF
-	14	TRBJ2-2	TRBD2	TRBV24-1	TGTGCCGGCGGGGGGGCGGAGCTCACCGGGGAGCTGTTTTTT	CAGGGAELTGELFF
-	14	TRBJ1-6	-	TRBV5-1	TGCGCCAGCAGCCCAGGGGCTACGAGTTCACCCCTCCACTTT	CASSPGATSSPLHF
many	12	TRBJ2-1	TRBD1	TRBV6-5	TGTGCCAGTAAAGACAGGGTGGATGAGCAGTTCTTC	CASKDRVDEQFF
-	14	TRBJ2-6	-	TRBV20-1	TGCAGTGCTAGAGATCGGAGGGGGGCCAACGTCCTGACTTTC	CSARDRRGANVLTF
many	12	TRBJ1-2	-	TRBV12-3/TRBV12-4	TGTGCCAGCAGTTTCACCGTTCGCGGCTACACCTTC	CASSFTVRGYTF
many	15	TRBJ2-3	-	TRBV7-6	TGTGCCAGCAGCTTAGGGGCAGGGGGCACAGATACGCAGTATTTT	CASSLGAGGTDTQYF
many	13	TRBJ2-7	-	TRBV6-2/TRBV6-3	TGTGCCAGCAGTCCATCATACAGCTACGAGCAGTACTTC	CASSPSYSYEQYF
many	15	TRBJ1-2	TRBD1	TRBV7-8	TGTGCCAGCAGCTCACACCCGGGACAGGACTATGGCTACACCTTC	CASSSHPGQDYGYTF
few	13	TRBJ1-2	-	TRBV6-5	TGTGCCAGCAGTCACGGTCCTCTCTATGGCTACACCTTC	CASSHGPLYGYTF
few	16	TRBJ1-3	-	TRBV18	TGTGCCAGCTCACCCCCCGGGACAAGCTCTGGAAACACCATATATTTT	CASSPPGTSSGNTIYF
-	16	TRBJ1-3	-	TRBV5-1	TGCGCCAGCAGCTTGGAACAGGCGATCTATGGAAACACCATATATTTT	CASSLEQAIYGNTIYF
many	15	TRBJ1-2	TRBD1	TRBV6-5	TGTGCCAGCACCCAAGATAGGGGGCGCAGGTATGGCTACACCTTC	CASTQDRGRRYGYTF
-	18	TRBJ1-5	-	TRBV6-1	TGTGCCAGCAGTGAACCCCCGACGAGGGGGAAGAGCAATCAGCCCCAGCATTTT	CASSEPPTRGKSNQPQHF
many	14	TRBJ2-1	-	TRBV7-9	TGTGCCAGCAGCTTAAGTTCAGGGTCCAATGAGCAGTTCTTC	CASSLSSGSNEQFF
-	12	TRBJ1-1	-	TRBV30	TGTGCCTGGAATACTGTTGGGGAAGAGGCTTTCTTT	CAWNTVGEEAFF
many	17	TRBJ2-1	TRBD2	TRBV4-3	TGCGCCAGCAGCCAAGATCTTCCTAGCGGGACTAACAATGAGCAGTTCTTC	CASSQDLPSGTNNEQFF
many	13	TRBJ2-1	-	TRBV25-1	TGTGCCAGCCCCATGTCCCGTAGGGATGAGCAGTTCTTC	CASPMSRRDEQFF
many	16	TRBJ2-1	-	TRBV6-5	TGTGCCAGCAGGACAACGACGGGGAGCTCCTACAATGAGCAGTTCTTC	CASRTTTGSSYNEQFF
-	13	TRBJ2-5	-	TRBV11-2	TGTGCCAGCAGCCTAACCAAGCTGGAGACCCAGTACTTC	CASSLTKLETQYF
many	12	TRBJ2-2	-	TRBV19	TGTGCCAGTAGTGAGTTGAGCGGGGAGCTGTTTTTT	CASSELSGELFF
many	12	TRBJ1-2	-	TRBV19	TGTGCCAGTAGTGTAGCCAGGTCTGGCTACACCTTC	CASSVARSGYTF
-	13	TRBJ1-6	-	TRBV20-1	TGCAGTGCTAGAGCAACCGGGAATTCACCCCTCCACTTT	CSARATGNSPLHF
many	14	TRBJ2-5	-	TRBV6-5	TGTGCCGCCCAATCGGGACCCCAGGCGGAGACCCAGTACTTC	CAAQSGPQAETQYF
many	11	TRBJ1-2	-	TRBV19	TGTGCCAGTAGTATGAGATATGGCTACACCTTC	CASSMRYGYTF
-	9	TRBJ1-2	-	TRBV24-1	TGTGCTAGCAGTTATGGCTACACCTTC	CASSYGYTF
-	16	TRBJ2-3	TRBD2	TRBV5-4	TGTGCCAGCAGTTCCGGGATTAGCGGGATGAGAGATACGCAGTATTTT	CASSSGISGMRDTQYF
few	15	TRBJ2-3	-	TRBV28	TGTGCCAGCAGTTTTCTGGTGGGGGTCACAGATACGCAGTATTTT	CASSFLVGVTDTQYF
many	14	TRBJ2-7	TRBD1	TRBV7-6	TGTGCCAGCAGCCCACGGACAGGGGGCGGCGAGCAGTACTTC	CASSPRTGGGEQYF